This TCR beta chain was sequenced for a study of blood T cell repertoires in COVID-19. TCRdb keeps only in-frame clones here, not all; method: immunoSEQ multiplex PCR. The table lists about 35,000 clones, about 90% of them singletons. This clonotype was sampled from a human donor in a cohort sampled during active COVID-19. Sequenced sample: peripheral blood.

CDR3 amino acids: CASSWMETSGVGEQYF. The CDR3 DNA sequence: TGTGCCAGCAGCTGGATGGAGACTAGCGGGGTTGGGGAGCAGTACTTC. The chain is built from TRBV7-2 and TRBJ2-7; 11 bases agree with TRBD2. Germline V gene data show CDR1 as SGHTA and CDR2 as FQGNSA. The CDR3 is 16 residues long. J gave up 7 bases and V 4 bases, and 12 bases lay outside the gene matches. The variable domain in full, with the rest retrieved from reference TRBV7-2 and TRBJ2-7, is GAGVSQSPSNKVTEKGKDVELRCDPISGHTALYWYRQSLGQGLEFLIYFQGNSAPDKSGLPSDRFSAERTGGSVSTLTIQRTQQEDSAVYLCASSWMETSGVGEQYFGPGTRLTVT.